The 13 T cell receptor beta chains given below trace back to one sample, sequenced in a study of blood T cell repertoires in COVID-19. TCRdb's table, derived via immunoSEQ multiplex PCR, lists solely in-frame clones and lacks some. The sample has some 130,000 clones; roughly 80% are singletons. What was sequenced was peripheral blood. The receptor set was obtained from a man in his sixties or seventies with acute or convalescent COVID-19.

This clone was seen just once. The rearrangement uses TRBV10-3 and TRBJ1-2; TRBD1 is a possible D gene (6 bases). Trimming took off 11 bases at V and 6 bases at J, with 13 bases between the two ends. The CDR3 runs to 11 residues. Germline values: CDR1 ENHRY, CDR2 SYGVKD. The CDR3: CAVTPGDGYTF. As DNA, the CDR3 is TGTGCCGTCACCCCAGGGGATGGCTACACCTTC.

This clone was recorded once. The V gene is TRBV28, the J gene TRBJ1-1; the D is unclear. There are 12 residues in the CDR3. Germline loops: CDR1 MDHEN, CDR2 SYDVKM. Trimming removed 9 bases from V and 3 bases from J, with 11 bases in between. The CDR3 bases are TGTGCCAGTCATTTCCGGGACACTGAAGCTTTCTTT. Its protein product is CASHFRDTEAFF.

The chain carries TRBV2 and TRBJ1-4, with 12 bases aligning to TRBD1. This CDR3 spans 15 amino acids. The V gene's germline CDR1 is SNHLY and CDR2 FYNNEI. Unmatched junction bases numbered 8, after V lost 7 bases and J lost 8 bases. CDR3 sequence: CASTTEGQGAEKLFF. The CDR3 DNA follows: TGTGCCAGCACCACCGAGGGACAGGGGGCAGAAAAACTGTTTTTT.

The CDR3 here is CASSLVATAGGYTF. The CDR3 region has the DNA TGCGCCAGCAGCTTGGTTGCGACAGCGGGAGGCTACACCTTC. This chain uses TRBV5-1 with TRBJ1-2; possible D gene TRBD1, 5 bases. Deletions cut 0 bases from V and 8 bases from J, with 14 bases between. Germline CDR1 is SGHRS and CDR2 is YFSETQ. This CDR3 has 14 amino acids.

The chain combines TRBV6-5 with TRBJ2-5, with TRBD1 matching 9 bases. Trimming cost V 2 bases and J 5 bases; bases outside gene matches: 9. The CDR3 covers 16 residues. The germline gives CDR1 MNHEY, CDR2 SVGAGI. DNA of the CDR3: TGTGCCAGCAGTTACACCGGGACAGGGAGGTTGGAGACCCAGTACTTC. This sequence encodes CASSYTGTGRLETQYF.

Note on this clone: Sequence at one end of the junction differs from germline and may be a read error. The gene calls are TRBV7-2 and TRBJ1-4; TRBD1 matches 9 bases. The CDR3 extends over 13 amino acids. Germline V gene lookup returns CDR1 SGHTA and CDR2 FQGNSA. CDR3 protein: CASSTDRGKEEHF. CDR3 in DNA: TGTGCCAGCAGCACGGACAGGGGTAAGGAGGAGCATTTT.

Written as DNA, the CDR3 is TGTGCCAGCAGCTCCTTATTTTCCAGGGGGCACAATGAGCAGTTCTTC. It yields the protein CASSSLFSRGHNEQFF. This chain connects TRBV7-6 to TRBJ2-1, with TRBD1 matching 8 bases. CDR1 and CDR2 from the germline V gene are SGHVS and FNYEAQ. This CDR3 comprises 16 residues. Germline trimming cut 4 bases from V and 5 bases from J; bases unmatched to any gene: 10. Based on the CDR3 plus reference TRBV7-6 and TRBJ2-1, the full variable domain is GAGVSQSPRYKVTKRGQDVALRCDPISGHVSLYWYRQALGQGPEFLTYFNYEAQQDKSGLPNDRFSAERPEGSISTLTIQRTEQRDSAMYRCASSSLFSRGHNEQFFGPGTRLTVL.

The V gene is TRBV30, the J gene TRBJ1-1; TRBD1 is a possible D gene (5 bases). The germline CDR1 and CDR2 sequences are GTSNPN and SVGIG (reference sequence). CDR3 size: 12 residues. The ends were cut back, 3 bases at V and 5 bases at J, with 10 bases in the middle. The CDR3 nucleotides are TGTGCCTGGAGATCAGGGAAAACTGAAGCTTTCTTT. Translating gives CAWRSGKTEAFF.

V and J are TRBV6-5 and TRBJ1-2; 9 nucleotides match TRBD1. The CDR3 extends over 14 amino acids. The germline gives CDR1 MNHEY, CDR2 SVGAGI. The ends lost 6 bases at V and 4 bases at J; junction bases unmatched: 6. The CDR3 DNA is TGTGCCAGCAGGCAAGGGGACAGGGTCTATGGCTACACCTTC. Amino acid sequence: CASRQGDRVYGYTF.

The rearrangement uses TRBV7-2 and TRBJ1-6, with D possibly matching TRBD1 (5 bases). V was cut by 1 base and J by 5 bases, with 9 bases left in between. Germline CDR1 and CDR2: SGHTA and FQGNSA. CDR3 length equals 15 residues. CDR3 residues: CASSLVGADNSPLHF. In DNA form, the CDR3 reads TGTGCCAGCAGCTTAGTAGGGGCCGATAATTCACCCCTCCACTTT.

The gene calls are TRBV3-1 (or the pseudogene TRBV3-2) and TRBJ1-2; maybe TRBD1 (5 bases). Germline-derived CDR1 and CDR2 are LGHDT and YNNKEL (reference sequence). The germline V and J ends were trimmed by 5 bases and 5 bases, with 12 bases remaining between them. The CDR3 has 13 amino acids. The CDR3 DNA reads TGTGCCAGCAGCACAGGAGCCCCGTATGGCTACACCTTC. Translated: CASSTGAPYGYTF.

The chain combines TRBV18 with TRBJ1-6; D is uncertain. Germline V gives CDR1 KGHSH, CDR2 LQKENI. Deletions cut 1 base from V and 7 bases from J, with 14 bases between. This CDR3 has 16 residues. This CDR3 is CASSPRSNSGNSPLHF. CDR3 nucleotides: TGTGCCAGCTCACCACGATCTAACAGTGGCAATTCACCCCTCCACTTT.

The V and J genes are TRBV5-6 and TRBJ2-6; 7 positions agree with TRBD1. The V gene end was trimmed by 4 bases and the J gene end by 0 bases; junction bases not matched to a gene: 7. Germline CDR1 and CDR2: SGHDT and YYEEEE. The CDR3 sequence is 17 residues long. CDR3 residues: CASSEPGGSSGANVLTF. In nucleotides, the CDR3 is TGTGCCAGCAGCGAACCAGGGGGTAGCTCTGGGGCCAACGTCCTGACTTTC.